The present T cell receptor beta chain was sequenced within a study of a mutant IDH1 vaccine in newly diagnosed glioma. As for the study in general: Vaccination began 4-6 weeks post radiotherapy alone, or with temozolomide cycles. The treated population exhibited a male proportion of about 60%, a female proportion of about 38%, and a mean age of about 40 years. Study-level points and caveats: About 92% of patients showed vaccine-induced immune responses across multiple MHC alleles.

Per germline, CDR1 SGHNT and CDR2 YENEEA. The CDR3 spans 14 residues. The J segment lost 7 bases and the V segment lost 4 bases, leaving 6 bases of the junction unmatched. The time point: week 11, during vaccination. Vaccination comprised doses that each held 300 ug of mutant IDH1 20-mer peptide, plus topical imiquimod. In this sample, this clone turned up once. What it binds is unknown. TCRdb keeps only in-frame clones here, not all; method: immunoSEQ multiplex PCR. The data show roughly 120,000 clones, approximately 87% seen once. The sequence came from a woman aged 50 to 65 with glioma. J is TRBJ2-1 and V is TRBV11-3, with 8 bases fitting TRBD1. This sample comprised PBMCs, obtained from a glioma patient whose treatment included an IDH1 peptide vaccine. CDR3 protein: CASSWGTGPNEQFF. The DNA of the CDR3 is TGTGCCAGCAGCTGGGGGACAGGCCCTAATGAGCAGTTCTTC.